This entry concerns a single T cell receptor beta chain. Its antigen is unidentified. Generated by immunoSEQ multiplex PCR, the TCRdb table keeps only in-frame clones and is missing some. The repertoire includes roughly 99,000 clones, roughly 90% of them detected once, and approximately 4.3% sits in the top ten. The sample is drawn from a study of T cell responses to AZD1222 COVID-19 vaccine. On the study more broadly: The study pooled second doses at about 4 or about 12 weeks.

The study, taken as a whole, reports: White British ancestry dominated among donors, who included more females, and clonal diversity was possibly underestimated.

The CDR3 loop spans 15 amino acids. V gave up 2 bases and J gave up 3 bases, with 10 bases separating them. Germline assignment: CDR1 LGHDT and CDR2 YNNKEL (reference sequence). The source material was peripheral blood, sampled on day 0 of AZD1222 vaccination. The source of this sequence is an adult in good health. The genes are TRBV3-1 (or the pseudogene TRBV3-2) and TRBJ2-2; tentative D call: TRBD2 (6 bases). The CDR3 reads CASSQHSGYTGELFF. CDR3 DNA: TGTGCCAGCAGCCAACATAGCGGATACACCGGGGAGCTGTTTTTT.